Listed below are T cell receptor beta chains from one sample, sequenced in a study of blood T cell repertoires in COVID-19. TCRdb's table, derived via immunoSEQ multiplex PCR, lists solely in-frame clones and lacks some. This table has approximately 250,000 clones, roughly 82% appearing once. Sequenced material: peripheral blood. These TCRs come from a man between 40 and 49 years old who had recovered from COVID-19. Each CDR3 is given with its conserved first and last residue. The D gene is left open where the match is weak. Clone size appears in some rows only: once, few, many, or a class for an expanded clone.

V gene | clone size | D gene | CDR3 protein
TRBV29-1 | - | - | CSVTDSYNQPQHF
TRBV28 | - | - | CASSSGSTNEKLFF
TRBV30 | - | - | CAWSPRGDEQFF
TRBV10-1 | - | - | CASSESSFGGYNEQFF
TRBV19 | - | - | CASSIQANYGYTF
TRBV9 | once | TRBD1 | CASSVTGTETYNEQFF
TRBV30 | - | - | CAWTIWGDLGTEAFF
TRBV30 | - | TRBD2 | CAWMSLVAGAGSSYNEQFF
TRBV11-2 | - | - | CASSLVLESPYNEQFF
TRBV7-2 | - | TRBD2 | CASSLFASGGPKGETQYF
TRBV15 | - | - | CATSRANNEQFF
TRBV7-2 | - | TRBD1 | CASSPDRGSYNEQFF
TRBV9 | - | TRBD1 | CASSQTGTGSEQYF
TRBV7-2 | - | - | CASSNGQAGQPQHF
TRBV3-1/TRBV3-2 | - | TRBD2 | CASSQARGTSDRTDTQYF
TRBV7-2 | - | - | CASSPDSGYEKLFF
TRBV30 | - | - | CAWNRVEIFNYGYTF
TRBV27 | - | TRBD1 | CASSALRGRGTDTQYF
TRBV7-2 | - | TRBD2 | CASSLDGAGRFKEQFF
TRBV5-6 | - | - | CASSWGDGTEAFF
TRBV19 | few | - | CASNWEHSNQPQHF
TRBV10-1 | - | - | CASRSQCPSYNEQFF
TRBV7-2 | - | - | CASSPQAVGTPVGYTF
TRBV29-1 | - | - | CSVVGQGGEKLFF
TRBV14 | - | - | CASSEVGRGAVEKLFF
TRBV5-6 | - | - | CASRKTGGTSTDTQYF
TRBV5-8 | - | TRBD2 | CASWTSGARGADTQYF
TRBV5-1 | once | TRBD1 | CASSSWGQGSESYEQYF
TRBV30 | once | TRBD2 | CAWRAGANEQYF
TRBV3-1/TRBV3-2 | few | TRBD2 | CASSHLAGVHEQFF
TRBV14 | - | TRBD2 | CASSQFPVTSGRIGANVLTF
TRBV5-1 | - | - | CASREGAGGLSYNEQFF
TRBV5-6 | - | TRBD2 | CASIPWTRRYDTQYF
TRBV9 | - | TRBD2 | CASRGGGASDTQYF
TRBV7-2 | - | TRBD2 | CASSFGLAGDNEQFF
TRBV5-6 | - | - | CASSGPRGQPQHF